This T cell receptor (beta chain) was identified during a study of blood T cell repertoires in COVID-19. Study as a whole: PBMCs, B-cell-depleted T cells, or T cells provided the cDNA or gDNA that made up the material.

The study recruited people aged 18 to 89 years across more than 20 US areas. This CDR3 region has 16 residues. The trim removed 5 bases at V and 7 bases at J, leaving 12 bases unmatched. Per the germline V gene, CDR1 is SGHAT and CDR2 is FQNNGV. Authors' processing steps: Quantification of nucleated cells was approximated via reference gene primer amplification. Using immunoSEQ multiplex PCR, the repertoire was profiled, and TCRdb retains in-frame clones only, with some absent. V and J calls and clone size are copied from that table; D and trimming were computed from the DNA. Of approximately 140,000 clones listed, about 83% are singletons.

Sequencing was performed on PBMCs or T cells enriched from blood (not recorded which). The chain uses TRBV11-2 and TRBJ2-1; the match to TRBD2 covers 9 bases. This TCR derives from a woman aged 45-59 years who had been exposed to COVID-19. Here the CDR3 DNA reads TGTGCCAGCAGCACGACGATAGCGGGGGTCCAAAATGAGCAGTTCTTC. It encodes CASSTTIAGVQNEQFF.